This TCR beta chain was identified during a study of regulatory T cells in long-lasting Graves disease. Whole-study findings and limits: Peripheral blood alone, not thyroid tissue, underwent study. Shared public clonotypes totalled some 2,500 in persistent patients, compared with about 960 in new patients.

Time point of the sample: persistent/refractory GD, antithyroid drugs over 5 years with positive TRAb. There was RNA extracted from PBMCs, and the TCR library was made from it. This CDR3 region has 14 residues. Per the germline V gene, CDR1 is SNHLY and CDR2 is FYNNEI. Trimming took off 7 bases at V and 1 base at J, with 12 bases between the two ends. CDR3 regions were amplified by Arm-PCR using iRepertoire HTBI primers to build TCR beta libraries. TCRdb re-analysed the multiplex PCR reads in MiXCR, keeping a single row per CDR3 protein. Of a few hundred thousand distinct CDR3 sequences listed, around a fifth are singletons. In regard to this clonotype: Antigen unknown.

The origin of this receptor is a female donor with Graves disease. The rearrangement joins TRBV2 to TRBJ2-3; a weak D match, TRBD2 (6 bases). Sequenced here: peripheral blood mononuclear cells (PBMCs), sampled when the disease was refractory, from a patient treated with antithyroid drugs. This chain's CDR3 is CASTVASGTDTQYF. The CDR3 region has the DNA TGTGCCAGCACGGTGGCTAGCGGCACAGATACGCAGTATTTT.